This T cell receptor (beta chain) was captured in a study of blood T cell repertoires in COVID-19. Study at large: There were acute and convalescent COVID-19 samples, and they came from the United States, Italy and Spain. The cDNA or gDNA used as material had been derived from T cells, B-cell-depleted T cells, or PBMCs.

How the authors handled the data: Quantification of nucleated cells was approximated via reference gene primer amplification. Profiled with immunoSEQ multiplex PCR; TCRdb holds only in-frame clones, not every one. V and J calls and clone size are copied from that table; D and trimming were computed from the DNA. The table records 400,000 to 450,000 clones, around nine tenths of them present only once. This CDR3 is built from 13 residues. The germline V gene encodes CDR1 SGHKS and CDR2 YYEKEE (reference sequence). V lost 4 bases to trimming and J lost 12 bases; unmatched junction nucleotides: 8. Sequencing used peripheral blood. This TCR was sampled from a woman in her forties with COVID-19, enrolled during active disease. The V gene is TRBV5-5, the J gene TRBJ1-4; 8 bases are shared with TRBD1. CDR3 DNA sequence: TGTGCCAGCAGCCGGGACAGGTTTGGCGAACTGTTTTTT. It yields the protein CASSRDRFGELFF.